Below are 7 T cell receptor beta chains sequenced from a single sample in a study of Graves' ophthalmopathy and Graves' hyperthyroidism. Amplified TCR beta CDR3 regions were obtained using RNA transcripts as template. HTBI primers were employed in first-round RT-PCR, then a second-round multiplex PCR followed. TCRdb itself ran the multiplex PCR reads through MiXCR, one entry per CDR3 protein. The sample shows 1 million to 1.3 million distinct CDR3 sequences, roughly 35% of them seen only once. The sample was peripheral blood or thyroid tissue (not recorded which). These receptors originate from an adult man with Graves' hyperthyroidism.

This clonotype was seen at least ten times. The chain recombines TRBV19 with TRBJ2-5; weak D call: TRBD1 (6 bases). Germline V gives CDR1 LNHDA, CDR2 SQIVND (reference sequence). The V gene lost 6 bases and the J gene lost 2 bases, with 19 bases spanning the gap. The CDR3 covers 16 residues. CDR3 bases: TGTGCCAGTAGCCACGTCCCGGGACACCATCAAGAGACCCAGTACTTC. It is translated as CASSHVPGHHQETQYF.

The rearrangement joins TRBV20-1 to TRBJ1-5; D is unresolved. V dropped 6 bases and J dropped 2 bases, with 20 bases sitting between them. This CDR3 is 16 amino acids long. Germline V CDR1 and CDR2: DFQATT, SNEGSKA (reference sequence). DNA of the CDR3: TGCAGTGCGAGACGAGGCCCGACAATAGGCAATCAGCCCCAGCATTTT. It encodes CSARRGPTIGNQPQHF.

The CDR3 spells CASSLARGGTEKVDEQYF. The CDR3 DNA sequence: TGTGCCAGCAGCTTAGCGCGTGGAGGGACAGAAAAAGTCGACGAGCAGTACTTC. The chain joins TRBV7-2 to TRBJ2-7; D may be TRBD1 (7 bases). The germline V and J ends were trimmed by 0 bases and 5 bases, with 23 bases remaining between them. This CDR3 contains 18 residues. CDR1 is SGHTA and CDR2 is FQGNSA in the germline V gene.

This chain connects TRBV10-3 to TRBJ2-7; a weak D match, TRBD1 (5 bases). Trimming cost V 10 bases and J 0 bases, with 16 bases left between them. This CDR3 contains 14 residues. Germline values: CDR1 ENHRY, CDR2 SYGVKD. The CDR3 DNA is TGTGCCAGCAGGTGGGGCAAGAGCTCCTACGAGCAGTACTTC. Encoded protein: CASRWGKSSYEQYF.

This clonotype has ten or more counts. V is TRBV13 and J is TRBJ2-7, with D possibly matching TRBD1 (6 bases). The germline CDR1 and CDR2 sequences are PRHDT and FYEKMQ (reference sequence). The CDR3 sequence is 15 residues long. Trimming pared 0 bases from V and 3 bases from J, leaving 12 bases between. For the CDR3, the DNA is TGTGCCAGCAGCTTAGGGAGGGGGTCAATCTACGAGCAGTACTTC. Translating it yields CASSLGRGSIYEQYF.

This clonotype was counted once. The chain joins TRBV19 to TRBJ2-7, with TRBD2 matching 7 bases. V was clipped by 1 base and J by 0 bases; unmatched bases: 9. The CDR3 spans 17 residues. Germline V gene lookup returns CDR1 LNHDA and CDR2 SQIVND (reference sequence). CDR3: CASSIAGGGDVSYEQYF. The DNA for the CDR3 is TGTGCCAGTAGTATAGCGGGAGGCGGGGACGTCTCCTACGAGCAGTACTTC.

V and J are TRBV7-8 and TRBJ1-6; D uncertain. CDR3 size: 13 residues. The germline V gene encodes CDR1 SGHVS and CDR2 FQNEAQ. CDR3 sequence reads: CAREGSGNSPLHF. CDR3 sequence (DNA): TGTGCTAGAGAGGGCAGTGGGAATTCACCCCTCCACTTT.